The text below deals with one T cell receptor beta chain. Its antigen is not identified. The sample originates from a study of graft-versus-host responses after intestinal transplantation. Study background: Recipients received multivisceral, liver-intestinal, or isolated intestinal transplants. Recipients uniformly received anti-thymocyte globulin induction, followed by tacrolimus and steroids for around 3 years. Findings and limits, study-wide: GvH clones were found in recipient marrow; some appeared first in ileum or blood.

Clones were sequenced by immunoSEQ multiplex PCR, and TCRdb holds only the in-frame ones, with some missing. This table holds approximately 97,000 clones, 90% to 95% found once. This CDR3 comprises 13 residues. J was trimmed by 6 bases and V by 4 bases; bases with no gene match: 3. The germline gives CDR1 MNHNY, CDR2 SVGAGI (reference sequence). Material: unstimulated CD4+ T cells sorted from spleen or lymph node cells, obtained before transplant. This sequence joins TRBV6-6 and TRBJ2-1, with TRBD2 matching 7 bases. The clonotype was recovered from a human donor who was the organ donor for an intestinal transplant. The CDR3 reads CASSSTGGNEQFF. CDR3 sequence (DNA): TGTGCCAGCAGTTCGACGGGGGGCAATGAGCAGTTCTTC.